The present entry profiles one T cell receptor beta chain with its context. This sample stems from a study of CD8 T cells in Susac syndrome. Reverse transcription of roughly 0.5 to 1 ug RNA was carried out with random hexamers. One entry per CDR3 protein results from TCRdb running MiXCR on the immunoSEQ multiplex PCR reads. The table includes about 150,000 distinct CDR3 sequences, about 95% detected once. V was shortened by 6 bases and J by 2 bases, with 17 bases between the two germline ends. This CDR3 is built from 15 residues. The sample comprised CD8+ T cells from PBMCs. This sequence joins TRBV12-3 or TRBV12-4 and TRBJ2-7; D perhaps matches TRBD2 (5 bases). The receptor was isolated from a human donor with multiple sclerosis. The CDR3 DNA is TGTGCCAGCAGCCAAGGTGATAGCGAGGCCTACGAGCAGTACGTC. Residues: CASSQGDSEAYEQYV.